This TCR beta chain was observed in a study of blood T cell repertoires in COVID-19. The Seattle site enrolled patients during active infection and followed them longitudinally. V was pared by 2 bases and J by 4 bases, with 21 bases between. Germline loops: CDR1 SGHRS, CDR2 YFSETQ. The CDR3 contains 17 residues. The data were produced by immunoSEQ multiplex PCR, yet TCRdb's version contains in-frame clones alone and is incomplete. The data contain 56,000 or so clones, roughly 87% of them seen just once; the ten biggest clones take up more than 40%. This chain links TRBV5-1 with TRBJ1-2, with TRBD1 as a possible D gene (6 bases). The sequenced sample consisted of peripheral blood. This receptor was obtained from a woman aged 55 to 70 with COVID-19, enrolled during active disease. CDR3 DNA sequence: TGCGCCAGCAGCTTAGGGTTGGACAGTCTAGGATTCTATGGCTACACCTTC. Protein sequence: CASSLGLDSLGFYGYTF.